The TCR beta chain under discussion was sequenced for a study of T cells in Graves' hyperthyroidism and ophthalmopathy. Whole-study context: Peripheral blood was taken when the disease was first diagnosed, before any treatment began. Study-level findings and limits: A model of 13 V-J features distinguished ophthalmopathy from stable hyperthyroidism. Onset of ophthalmopathy came a median approximately 6.5 months after the model predicted it.

Trimming left V 8 bases short and J 4 bases short, with 11 bases between. This CDR3 has 12 amino acids. CDR1 is MDHEN, CDR2 SYDVKM, per germline. In making diagnoses, clinical symptoms, serum thyroxine and TRAb, thyroid ultrasound and orbital computed tomography were all used. Ten or more counts support this clonotype. Its antigen is not identified. Amplification targeted TCR beta CDR3 regions from RNA transcripts. Primed by the HTBI set, a first-round RT-PCR was run on the TCR CDR3. One entry per CDR3 protein, called by TCRdb with MiXCR from the multiplex PCR reads. Found here are 300,000 to 400,000 distinct CDR3 sequences, under 25% of them singletons; the top ten hold over 45%.

This chain links TRBV28 with TRBJ1-2; D is perhaps TRBD1 (6 bases). The origin of this receptor is a woman between 50 and 59 years old with Graves' hyperthyroidism. What was sequenced was blood. DNA for the CDR3: TGTGCCAGCCTCAGGGGAGGCTATGGCTACACCTTC. This translates into CASLRGGYGYTF.